These T cell receptor beta chains were read from a single sample in a study of Ad26.COV2.S vaccination and SARS-CoV-2 variants. TCRdb keeps only in-frame clones here, not all; method: immunoSEQ multiplex PCR. Of about 250,000 clones in the sample, about 89% were seen once. Sample: peripheral blood, taken in a trial of Ad26.COV2.S vaccine versus placebo. All receptors derive from a person aged 18-60 years who received the Ad26.COV2.S COVID-19 vaccine or a placebo. Each CDR3 is given with its conserved first and last residue.

>TRBV2
CASSADPPGNTIYF
>TRBV21-1
CASQGQGTSYEQYF
>TRBV28
CASSSVPPRQGYEQYF
>TRBV2
CASRKASGGANEQFF
>TRBV19
CASSIEDSNQPQHF
>TRBV7-8
CASSHRGEGETQYF
>TRBV6-2/TRBV6-3
CASSPHNPRDYFSGANVLTF
>TRBV14
CASSQGWTPSYEQYF
>TRBV27
CASSFLAPGRGTDGNQPQHF
>TRBV7-2
CASSPPRRAGYSYEQYF